These 28 T cell receptor beta chains originate from one sample sequenced in a study of T cells after yellow fever vaccination. TCRdb used MiXCR to reprocess the 5' RACE reads, holding one entry per CDR3 protein. The sample records some 670,000 distinct CDR3 sequences, approximately 13% being singletons. The sample consisted of PBMCs, taken on the day of the yellow fever booster vaccination. All receptors come from a young man who received the YFV17D yellow fever vaccine.

V is TRBV28 and J is TRBJ2-7; 9 bases are a match to TRBD1. The CDR3 contains 16 residues. V lost 3 bases and J lost 4; bases outside the gene matches: 10. Germline V gives CDR1 MDHEN, CDR2 SYDVKM. The chain's CDR3 is CASSFTPGQGGYEQYF. CDR3 DNA sequence: TGTGCCAGCAGTTTTACCCCGGGACAGGGTGGGTACGAGCAGTACTTC.

The chain carries TRBV6-5 and TRBJ2-5; D uncertain. Trimming took 0 bases from V and 2 from J, leaving 13 bases between them. This CDR3 is 16 amino acids long. The germline V gene encodes CDR1 MNHEY and CDR2 SVGAGI. The CDR3 spells CASSYSSSGGQETQYF. DNA of the CDR3: TGTGCCAGCAGTTACTCGAGTTCGGGCGGTCAAGAGACCCAGTACTTC.

V gene TRBV7-3 combines with J gene TRBJ2-5; 9 positions agree with TRBD2. V dropped 2 bases and J dropped 5; count of bases not matched to a gene: 9. The CDR3 length is 16 residues. Per germline, CDR1 SGHTA and CDR2 FQGTGA. CDR3 in amino acids: CASSLLAGALGETQYF. As DNA, the CDR3 is TGTGCCAGCAGCTTATTAGCGGGAGCCCTCGGGGAGACCCAGTACTTC.

This clonotype was detected a few times. The genes are TRBV3-1 and TRBJ1-1; D is uncertain. Trimming shortened V by 1 base and J by 2 bases, and 8 bases separated the two germline ends. Per germline, CDR1 LGHDT and CDR2 YNNKEL (reference sequence). The length of the CDR3 is 14 residues. The DNA of the CDR3 is TGTGCCAGCAGCCAAGTACAGCAAAACACTGAAGCTTTCTTT. It is translated as CASSQVQQNTEAFF.

This clonotype was found a few times. This chain uses TRBV7-2 with TRBJ2-3; D might be TRBD2 (5 bases). V lost 5 bases and J lost 3, with 15 bases in between. Germline lookup yields CDR1 SGHTA and CDR2 FQGNSA. This CDR3 spans 15 amino acids. CDR3 in amino acids: CASSPLTRLTDTQYF. The CDR3 DNA is TGTGCCAGCAGCCCCTTAACTAGACTGACAGATACGCAGTATTTT.

The chain employs TRBV20-1 and TRBJ2-3, with D perhaps TRBD1 or TRBD2 (5 bases each). The CDR3 spans 15 residues. Germline CDR1 DFQATT, CDR2 SNEGSKA (reference sequence). The ends were cut back, 5 bases at V and 9 bases at J, with 24 bases in the middle. DNA of the CDR3: TGCAGTGCTGATAATTCGAGGCCGACGAGGGGCACGCAGTATTTT. The encoded protein is CSADNSRPTRGTQYF.

The V gene is TRBV15, the J gene TRBJ2-1; maybe TRBD2 (6 bases). The CDR3 runs 12 residues. Germline V gene sequence: CDR1 LNHNV, CDR2 YYDKDF (reference sequence). The germline V and J ends were trimmed by 8 bases and 5 bases, with 10 bases remaining between them. The CDR3 reads CATSTRHNEQFF. DNA of the CDR3: TGTGCCACCTCGACTAGGCACAATGAGCAGTTCTTC.

A few counts support this clonotype. The chain uses TRBV5-4 and TRBJ2-7, with 8 bases aligning to TRBD1. This CDR3 comprises 15 residues. Trimming cost V 2 bases and J 3 bases; bases outside gene matches: 7. Germline V CDR1 and CDR2: SGHNT, YYREEE (reference sequence). The CDR3 DNA follows: TGTGCCAGCAGCTTTGACAGGGGATCTTACTACGAGCAGTACTTC. Protein product: CASSFDRGSYYEQYF.

The V gene is TRBV7-8, the J gene TRBJ1-5; no definite D call. Germline values: CDR1 SGHVS, CDR2 FQNEAQ. The CDR3 consists of 12 residues. The ends were cut back, 6 bases at V and 6 bases at J, with 9 bases in the middle. The CDR3 protein is CASSSVVQPQHF. The DNA of the CDR3 is TGTGCCAGCAGTTCGGTGGTTCAGCCCCAGCATTTT. Together with reference TRBV7-8 and TRBJ1-5, the CDR3 gives the full variable domain: GAGVSQSPRYKVAKRGQDVALRCDPISGHVSLFWYQQALGQGPEFLTYFQNEAQLDKSGLPSDRFFAERPEGSVSTLKIQRTQQEDSAVYLCASSSVVQPQHFGDGTRLSIL.

This clonotype has only a few counts. V gene TRBV29-1 combines with J gene TRBJ2-1; D ambiguous. The CDR3 totals 11 residues. Looked up from germline, CDR1 is SQVTM and CDR2 is ANQGSEA. The V and J ends lost 5 bases and 9 bases respectively, with 11 bases between them. The CDR3 spells CSVTGDGEQFF. The DNA for the CDR3 is TGCAGCGTTACTGGAGACGGTGAGCAGTTCTTC.

The chain uses TRBV6-5 and TRBJ2-1, with TRBD2 matching 7 bases. The CDR3 is made up of 12 amino acids. The germline gives CDR1 MNHEY, CDR2 SVGAGI. V gave up 7 bases and J gave up 13 bases; unmatched junction bases: 10. The CDR3 loop reads CASTPGAGVQFF. CDR3 DNA sequence: TGTGCCAGCACCCCCGGGGCGGGAGTCCAGTTCTTC.

The gene calls are TRBV6-2 or TRBV6-3 and TRBJ2-7; the D is unclear. Germline assignment: CDR1 MNHEY and CDR2 SVGEGT. The ends were cut back, 9 bases at V and 2 bases at J, with 11 bases in the middle. The CDR3 totals 12 residues. The DNA for the CDR3 is TGTGCCAGTCAGTCAGTGGCCTACGAGCAGTACTTC. Residues: CASQSVAYEQYF.

The chain recombines TRBV20-1 with TRBJ1-6, with 8 bases lining up with TRBD1. Germline V gene lookup returns CDR1 DFQATT and CDR2 SNEGSKA (reference sequence). The J segment lost 7 bases and the V segment lost 6 bases, leaving 8 bases of the junction unmatched. The CDR3 has 14 amino acids. For the CDR3, the DNA is TGCAGTGCAGGACAGGGTTTTGAGAATTCACCCCTCCACTTT. This translates into CSAGQGFENSPLHF.

The J gene is TRBJ2-3, the V gene TRBV5-4; 8 nucleotides match TRBD1. The V segment lost 7 bases and the J segment 0 bases; nucleotides outside the gene matches: 4. The CDR3 sequence is 14 residues long. Germline V lookup: CDR1 SGHNT, CDR2 YYREEE (reference sequence). The CDR3 here is CASSRGRSTDTQYF. The CDR3 nucleotides read TGTGCCAGCTCCAGGGGGCGAAGCACAGATACGCAGTATTTT.

The J gene is TRBJ2-1, the V gene TRBV20-1; tentatively, D is TRBD1 or TRBD2 (7 bases each). The germline CDR1 and CDR2 sequences are DFQATT and SNEGSKA (reference sequence). Trimming cost V 6 bases and J 8 bases, with 17 bases left between them. This CDR3 comprises 13 residues. Here the CDR3 reads CSAAGGGGHEQFF. CDR3 in DNA: TGCAGTGCCGCCGGGGGAGGGGGCCATGAGCAGTTCTTC.

The chain has TRBV5-6 and TRBJ1-1, with D perhaps TRBD1 (5 bases). Per the germline V gene, CDR1 is SGHDT and CDR2 is YYEEEE. V lost 4 bases to trimming and J lost 0 bases, with 13 bases between them. The CDR3 runs to 15 residues. The CDR3 DNA is TGTGCCAGCAGCCCGGGTTGGGGACTGAACACTGAAGCTTTCTTT. This sequence encodes CASSPGWGLNTEAFF.

This clonotype was detected a few times. This chain connects TRBV5-1 to TRBJ2-7; D unresolved. Looked up from germline, CDR1 is SGHRS and CDR2 is YFSETQ. This CDR3 comprises 13 residues. V gave up 0 bases and J gave up 3 bases, with 7 bases separating them. This chain's CDR3 is CASSLAAYYEQYF. The CDR3 DNA follows: TGCGCCAGCAGCTTGGCGGCTTACTACGAGCAGTACTTC.

The gene calls are TRBV20-1 and TRBJ2-1; D is perhaps TRBD1 or TRBD2 (5 bases each). Germline CDR1 and CDR2: DFQATT and SNEGSKA (reference sequence). Trimming left V 8 bases short and J 11 bases short, with 16 bases between. CDR3 length equals 11 residues. Written as DNA, the CDR3 is TGCAGTCTCCAGCGGACACGGAAGCAGTTCTTC. The encoded protein is CSLQRTRKQFF.

The chain links TRBV20-1 to TRBJ2-1; D is possibly TRBD1 or TRBD2 (5 bases each). The CDR3 loop spans 15 amino acids. Germline V gene sequence: CDR1 DFQATT, CDR2 SNEGSKA (reference sequence). Trimming removed 2 bases from V and 6 bases from J, with 17 bases in between. The CDR3 DNA is TGCAGTGCTAGAACCCTGAGGGGCGTTGGCAATGAGCAGTTCTTC. Amino acids: CSARTLRGVGNEQFF.

This clonotype was observed once. J is TRBJ2-2 and V is TRBV20-1; a possible D gene is TRBD1 (8 bases). This CDR3 comprises 14 residues. The V gene's germline CDR1 is DFQATT and CDR2 SNEGSKA (reference sequence). The ends were cut back, 6 bases at V and 1 base at J, with 12 bases in the middle. The CDR3 bases are TGCAGTGCATACAGGGGGGGGAACACCGGGGAGCTGTTTTTT. Its translation: CSAYRGGNTGELFF.

This chain joins TRBV6-2 or TRBV6-3 and TRBJ1-2; 8 nucleotides agree with TRBD1. V dropped 4 bases and J dropped 7; count of bases not matched to a gene: 8. Germline CDR1 MNHEY, CDR2 SVGEGT. There are 14 residues in the CDR3. CDR3: CASSFTYGQGGYTF. As DNA, the CDR3 is TGTGCCAGCAGTTTCACCTACGGACAGGGTGGCTACACCTTC.

This clonotype was seen a few times. The chain has TRBV7-2 and TRBJ1-5; a weak D match, TRBD1 (6 bases). Germline V gives CDR1 SGHTA, CDR2 FQGNSA. The CDR3 is 15 amino acids. The V end was cut by 2 bases, the J end by 8 bases, with 16 bases between. The CDR3 region is CASSLMGGAREPQHF. The CDR3 coding sequence is TGTGCCAGCAGCTTAATGGGGGGGGCGCGTGAGCCCCAGCATTTT.

This clonotype has only a few counts. The chain joins TRBV12-3 or TRBV12-4 to TRBJ2-7; TRBD2 is a possible D gene (6 bases). The V gene lost 6 bases and the J gene lost 5 bases, with 17 bases spanning the gap. The CDR3 runs 14 residues. Here the CDR3 DNA reads TGTGCCAGCAGGGAGAGCGGGTATTTCCACGAGCAGTACTTC. Translated, it gives CASRESGYFHEQYF.

In its sample, this clonotype was seen a few times. The V gene is TRBV20-1, the J gene TRBJ2-1; tentatively, D is TRBD1 or TRBD2 (7 bases each). The CDR3 consists of 14 residues. V lost 6 bases and J 5 bases, leaving 17 bases between the germline ends. Germline-derived CDR1 and CDR2 are DFQATT and SNEGSKA (reference sequence). This CDR3 is CSADQGGTHNEQFF. CDR3 DNA: TGCAGTGCAGATCAGGGGGGGACACACAATGAGCAGTTCTTC.

This clonotype showed up just a few times. The V and J genes are TRBV15 and TRBJ1-5, with D unclear. V gave up 8 bases and J gave up 6 bases, with 11 bases separating them. Germline values: CDR1 LNHNV, CDR2 YYDKDF (reference sequence). The CDR3 has 12 residues. CDR3 coding DNA: TGTGCCACCGGAATGCGGGTTCAGCCCCAGCATTTT. Translation: CATGMRVQPQHF.

The chain joins TRBV27 to TRBJ2-1, with 7 bases matching TRBD2. V shed 9 bases and J 5 bases; nucleotides not matched to a gene: 13. This CDR3 has 15 amino acids. Germline-derived CDR1 and CDR2 are MNHEY and SMNVEV (reference sequence). For the CDR3, the DNA is TGTGCCAGTCGTTGGCTAGCTGGGGGGGACAATGAGCAGTTCTTC. Its translation is CASRWLAGGDNEQFF.

This chain connects TRBV6-1 to TRBJ2-2; 8 nucleotides match TRBD2. Trimming removed 8 bases from V and 2 bases from J; junction bases left unmatched: 10. The CDR3 runs to 16 residues. Germline assignment: CDR1 MNHNS and CDR2 SASEGT. CDR3: CASRLARTINTGELFF. Here the CDR3 DNA reads TGTGCCAGCCGACTAGCGCGTACTATTAACACCGGGGAGCTGTTTTTT.

This clonotype was recorded a few times. The gene calls are TRBV12-3 or TRBV12-4 and TRBJ2-1, with 7 bases that match TRBD2. This CDR3 has 14 amino acids. The junction had 13 bases not matched to a gene; V was cut back by 5 bases and J by 12 bases. This CDR3 is CASSTLARDGGQFF. The CDR3 DNA reads as TGTGCCAGCAGTACACTAGCGCGAGACGGTGGGCAGTTCTTC.